This T cell receptor (beta chain) was captured by sequencing in a study of blood T cell repertoires in COVID-19. Whole-study context: Spain, Italy and the United States supplied samples that represented acute and convalescent COVID-19.

CDR1 is MNHEY, CDR2 SVGAGI, per germline. CDR3 length: 14 residues. The germline V and J ends were trimmed by 0 bases and 6 bases, with 11 bases remaining between them. Methods used by the authors: Amplification with reference gene primers provided the estimates of nucleated cell counts. Assay used: immunoSEQ multiplex PCR; TCRdb lists only in-frame clones, some missing. That table furnishes V, J and clone size, whereas the DNA furnished D and trimming. The table shows about 210,000 clones, with 65% to 85% occurring only once. The chain combines TRBV6-5 with TRBJ1-1; maybe TRBD1 (6 bases). The sequence came from a woman aged 45-65 years with acute or convalescent COVID-19. Sequencing used peripheral blood. The CDR3: CASSYSAGDPEAFF. For the CDR3, the DNA is TGTGCCAGCAGTTACTCGGCAGGGGACCCTGAAGCTTTCTTT.